Presented here are 16 T cell receptor beta chains from one specimen sequenced in a study of CD4 T cells in relation to SARS-CoV-2 and coronaviruses. Clones were sequenced by immunoSEQ multiplex PCR, and TCRdb holds only the in-frame ones, with some missing. Altogether some 37,000 clones are present, about three quarters being singletons, with the ten largest covering less than 3.5%. Antigens of these TCRs are unknown. The sequencing input was memory CD4+ T cells from PBMCs, cultured in vitro. The origin of the receptors is an adult with COVID-19.

This clone was picked up a small number of times. The CDR3 sequence: CASSQDPTSGNYNEQFF. The CDR3 DNA reads TGCGCCAGCAGCCAAGACCCGACTAGCGGGAATTACAATGAGCAGTTCTTC. The chain uses TRBV4-1 and TRBJ2-1; 11 bases align to TRBD2. This CDR3 is 17 amino acids long. Germline V CDR1 and CDR2: MGHRA, YSYEKL. After removal of 0 bases from V and 4 bases from J, the junction contained 5 bases not matched to a gene.

With respect to this clone: Within the sample, other DNA sequences also encode this same CDR3. The chain carries TRBV6-7 and TRBJ2-7; TRBD2 aligns across 11 bases. TRBV6-7 is given ORF status, its function remaining uncertain. Trimming took 10 bases from V and 5 from J; bases not matched to a gene: 10. CDR3 length: 14 amino acids. As DNA, the CDR3 is TGTGCCAACCCACTAGCGGGAGCATCTCACGAGCAGTACTTC. Residues: CANPLAGASHEQYF.

This clone was picked up a small number of times. The genes are TRBV5-4 and TRBJ2-6; tentatively, D is TRBD1 (5 bases). The CDR3 sequence is 16 residues long. Germline lookup yields CDR1 SGHNT and CDR2 YYREEE (reference sequence). V was clipped by 0 bases and J by 0 bases, with 7 bases between them. CDR3 in amino acids: CASSLARASGANVLTF. Here the CDR3 DNA reads TGTGCCAGCAGCTTGGCCAGGGCCTCTGGGGCCAACGTCCTGACTTTC.

V gene TRBV27 combines with J gene TRBJ2-1; TRBD2 matches at 9 bases. V trimming: 5 bases; J trimming: 8 bases; junction bases outside the gene matches: 16. The germline CDR1 and CDR2 sequences are MNHEY and SMNVEV (reference sequence). This CDR3 is 17 amino acids long. In DNA form, the CDR3 reads TGTGCCAGCAGTCGAAAAGTAGCGGGAGAACCTCGGGATGAGCAGTTCTTC. Translating gives CASSRKVAGEPRDEQFF.

This chain joins TRBV30 and TRBJ1-2, with D uncertain. CDR1 is GTSNPN, CDR2 SVGIG, per germline (reference sequence). This CDR3 comprises 15 residues. Trimming cost V 0 bases and J 0 bases, with 11 bases left between them. CDR3 nucleotide sequence: TGTGCCTGGAGTGTATTCGAACGACCTAACTATGGCTACACCTTC. The encoded protein is CAWSVFERPNYGYTF.

CDR3 sequence reads: CSVGGQGRYEQYF. CDR3 in DNA: TGCAGCGTTGGTGGACAGGGGAGGTACGAGCAGTACTTC. The rearrangement uses TRBV29-1 and TRBJ2-7; 9 bases fit TRBD1. Germline loops: CDR1 SQVTM, CDR2 ANQGSEA. Trimming at V came to 4 bases and at J to 4 bases, leaving 5 bases not matched to a gene. This CDR3 comprises 13 residues.

The rearrangement uses TRBV19 and TRBJ1-5; possibly TRBD1 for D (5 bases). CDR1 is LNHDA and CDR2 is SQIVND in the germline V gene (reference sequence). Deletions cut 7 bases from V and 5 bases from J, with 18 bases between. There are 15 residues in the CDR3. CDR3 in DNA: TGTGCCAGTACTCTAGCCGACAGCCGATATCAGCCCCAGCATTTT. It translates to CASTLADSRYQPQHF.

The chain carries TRBV21-1 and TRBJ2-1; the table's D call TRBD2 went unverified against the DNA. TRBV21-1 counts as a pseudogene. This CDR3 contains 17 residues. DNA for the CDR3: TGTGCCAGCAGAAGAGGGACTAGCGGGGGTCCCTACAATGAGCAGTTCTTC. Protein: CASRRGTSGGPYNEQFF.

The V call is TRBV19, the J call TRBJ1-1; the D gene is possibly TRBD1 (5 bases). Germline V gene lookup returns CDR1 LNHDA and CDR2 SQIVND (reference sequence). The CDR3 loop spans 15 amino acids. V was clipped by 4 bases and J by 1 base, with 13 bases between them. In DNA form, the CDR3 reads TGTGCCAGTAGTACCAGGGACGGGCCGAACACTGAAGCTTTCTTT. Translation: CASSTRDGPNTEAFF. The variable domain in full, with the rest retrieved from reference TRBV19 and TRBJ1-1, is DGGITQSPKYLFRKEGQNVTLSCEQNLNHDAMYWYRQDPGQGLRLIYYSQIVNDFQKGDIAEGYSVSREKKESFPLTVTSAQKNPTAFYLCASSTRDGPNTEAFFGQGTRLTVV.

This clone was observed a handful of times. The conserved closing phenylalanine or tryptophan is absent in this CDR3, likely reflecting a read error. No DNA is shown, since the ends of the CDR3 on it are uncertain; the CDR3 is the one TCRdb lists. The V call is TRBV7-9, the J call TRBJ1-1. The CDR3 length is 9 residues, termini included. Germline V CDR1 and CDR2: SEHNR, FQNEAQ (reference sequence). CDR3 in amino acids: CASSSRTFP.

V is TRBV18 and J is TRBJ1-3; D might be TRBD1 (6 bases). Between the trimmed V and J ends, which lost 3 bases and 2 bases, there was a span of 14 bases. This CDR3 region has 16 residues. In germline, CDR1 is KGHSH, CDR2 LQKENI. Here the CDR3 DNA reads TGTGCCAGCTCACCGACGGCTGCAGGGGCTGGAAACACCATATATTTT. Translated, it gives CASSPTAAGAGNTIYF.

V usage is TRBV18 and J usage is TRBJ2-1; tentative D call: TRBD2 (5 bases). Germline V gene sequence: CDR1 KGHSH, CDR2 LQKENI. V shed 1 base and J shed 9 bases, with 16 bases lying between them. The CDR3 covers 15 residues. CDR3 nucleotides: TGTGCCAGCTCACCACAAAGTACGGGGTCGGGTGAGCAGTTCTTC. It encodes CASSPQSTGSGEQFF.

The rearrangement uses TRBV27 and TRBJ1-2, with a possible D match to TRBD1 (6 bases). The CDR3 totals 16 residues. Looked up from germline, CDR1 is MNHEY and CDR2 is SMNVEV (reference sequence). V lost 3 bases and J 2 bases, leaving 16 bases between the germline ends. The DNA for the CDR3 is TGTGCCAGCAGTTTTGTGGGGGCGAATCTCAACTATGGCTACACCTTC. Residues: CASSFVGANLNYGYTF.

This chain connects TRBV18 to TRBJ2-6; D is unclear. CDR1 and CDR2 from the germline V gene are KGHSH and LQKENI. Trimming took 0 bases from V and 1 from J, leaving 4 bases between them. The CDR3 extends over 15 amino acids. CDR3 coding DNA: TGTGCCAGCTCACCACCCTCGTCTGGGGCCAACGTCCTGACTTTC. It specifies CASSPPSSGANVLTF.

The CDR3 loop reads CASSSIETGELFF. Written as DNA, the CDR3 is TGTGCCAGCAGCTCGATCGAGACCGGGGAGCTGTTTTTT. The V gene is TRBV7-8, the J gene TRBJ2-2; no definite D call. This CDR3 spans 13 amino acids. V shed 4 bases and J shed 5 bases, with 8 bases lying between them. Germline V gene data show CDR1 as SGHVS and CDR2 as FQNEAQ.

The chain combines TRBV5-1 with TRBJ2-4; perhaps TRBD1 as D (6 bases). Per the germline V gene, CDR1 is SGHRS and CDR2 is YFSETQ. The CDR3 extends over 16 amino acids. Trimming took off 1 base at V and 2 bases at J, with 13 bases between the two ends. CDR3: CASSLIIQGPKNIQYF. The CDR3, as DNA: TGCGCCAGCAGCTTGATAATCCAGGGGCCCAAAAACATTCAGTACTTC.